This T cell receptor (beta chain) was documented in a study of control samples from healthy donors and cancer patients. The CDR3 totals 16 residues. From germline, CDR1 is LNHDA and CDR2 SQIVND (reference sequence). With 2 bases clipped from V and 6 bases from J, the junction kept 10 bases outside the gene matches. TCRdb's table, derived via immunoSEQ multiplex PCR, lists solely in-frame clones and lacks some. The table has roughly 95,000 clones, roughly 92% seen once. Sequencing input: blood. The sequence was obtained from a human donor in good health. The donor label of this sample is uncertain. This sequence joins TRBV19 and TRBJ1-5; 7 nucleotides agree with TRBD1. The CDR3 is CASSILAGGSSQPQHF. CDR3 coding DNA: TGTGCCAGTAGTATACTGGCAGGGGGAAGTAGTCAGCCCCAGCATTTT.